This T cell receptor (beta chain) stems from a study of early T cells in non-severe SARS-CoV-2 infection. In the study overall: Chains were not paired, and sequencing was done on bulk RNA from unsorted whole blood.

CDR1 is DFQATT and CDR2 is SNEGSKA in the germline V gene (reference sequence). Trimming took 3 bases from V and 9 from J; bases not matched to a gene: 12. The CDR3 runs 15 residues. TCRdb redid the calling of the 5' RACE reads with MiXCR, one entry per CDR3 protein. The sample includes fewer than 120,000 distinct CDR3 sequences, roughly 12% seen only once; the top ten take around 4%. Sample: whole blood, taken at baseline. This rearrangement joins TRBV20-1 to TRBJ2-1, with TRBD2 identical over 9 bases. This clonotype was sampled from an adult who was a healthcare worker with PCR-confirmed SARS-CoV-2 infection or an uninfected control (not recorded which). The CDR3 sequence: CSASRGRASRGEQFF. In DNA, the CDR3 is TGCAGTGCTAGCCGCGGGAGGGCCAGTAGGGGTGAGCAGTTCTTC.